The present TCR beta chain was sequenced within a study of cytomegalovirus exposure and HLA in healthy donors. At the level of the study: The study's early data release held around 85 million unique TCRs from HLA-typed donors.

In germline, CDR1 is SGHRS, CDR2 YFSETQ. The V and J ends lost 0 bases and 3 bases respectively, with 4 bases between them. The CDR3 loop spans 12 amino acids. Notes on this clone: The target antigen is unknown.

With 60 Vbeta and 13 Jbeta primers, the PCR was carried out. The repertoire was sequenced with immunoSEQ multiplex PCR; TCRdb's copy has only in-frame clones and lacks some. The data show roughly 120,000 clones, roughly 79% seen once. Study results and limitations: The likely origin of a cluster of highly shared sequence variants was a sequencing artifact.

This TCR derives from a woman aged 40-49 years in good health and CMV-seronegative. The chain uses TRBV5-1 and TRBJ2-7; no definite D call. The source material was PBMCs. This CDR3 is CASSLGHYEQYF. The CDR3, as DNA: TGCGCCAGCAGCTTGGGGCACTACGAGCAGTACTTC.